The present T cell receptor (beta chain) was sequenced within a study of T cells in Graves' hyperthyroidism and ophthalmopathy. Study-level findings and limits: Clonotypes that were expanded in thyroid above 0.001 mostly appeared in blood too.

Germline values: CDR1 SGHNT, CDR2 YENEEA. Trimming shortened V by 6 bases and J by 2 bases, and 6 bases separated the two germline ends. The CDR3 has 12 residues. This clonotype has at least ten counts. Its target is unknown. Researchers took RNA transcripts and amplified the TCR beta CDR3 regions from them. HTBI primers were the set used in a first-round RT-PCR of the TCR CDR3. TCRdb reanalysed the multiplex PCR reads using MiXCR and keeps one entry per CDR3 protein. The sample has fewer than 700,000 distinct CDR3 sequences, about a sixth seen once. Using more than 8 ml of fresh peripheral blood, PBMCs were prepared.

This receptor was taken from a woman aged 30 to 39 with Graves' hyperthyroidism. Sequenced input: blood. The rearrangement joins TRBV11-3 to TRBJ2-3; D not certain. CDR3 nucleotides: TGTGCCAGCAGACAACTCACAGATACGCAGTATTTT. This sequence encodes CASRQLTDTQYF.